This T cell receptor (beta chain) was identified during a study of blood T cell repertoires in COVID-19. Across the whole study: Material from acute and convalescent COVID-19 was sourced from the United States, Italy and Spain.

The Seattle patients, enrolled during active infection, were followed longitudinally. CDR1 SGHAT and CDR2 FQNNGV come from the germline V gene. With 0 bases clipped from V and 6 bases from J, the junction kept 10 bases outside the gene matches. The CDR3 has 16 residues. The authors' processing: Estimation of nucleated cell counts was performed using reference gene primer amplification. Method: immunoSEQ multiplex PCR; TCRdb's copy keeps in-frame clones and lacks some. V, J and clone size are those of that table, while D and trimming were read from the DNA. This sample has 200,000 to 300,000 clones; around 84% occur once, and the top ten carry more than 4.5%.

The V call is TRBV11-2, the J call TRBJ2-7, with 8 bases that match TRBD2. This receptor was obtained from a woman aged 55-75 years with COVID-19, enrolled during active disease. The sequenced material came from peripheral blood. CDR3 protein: CASSLDLSTSGAEQYF. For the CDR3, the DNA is TGTGCCAGCAGCTTAGATCTAAGTACTAGCGGTGCCGAGCAGTACTTC.